The entry below gives a single TCR beta chain sequence along with its context. Germline V CDR1 and CDR2: SGDLS, YYNGEE. CDR3 size: 14 residues. The ends were cut back, 0 bases at V and 4 bases at J, with 7 bases in the middle. These data belong to a study of cytotoxic CD8 clonotypes in ibrutinib-treated CLL. Overall study: Mean productive templates were about 250,000; mean productive rearrangements were roughly 90,000.

Sequencing was performed with immunoSEQ multiplex PCR; in TCRdb, only in-frame clones are kept and a portion is missing. The sample includes more than 200,000 clones, roughly 70% of them seen just once. This TCR was sampled from a human donor with chronic lymphocytic leukemia. V and J are TRBV9 and TRBJ1-4; D is unresolved. The source material was PBMCs, sampled after 24 months of ibrutinib treatment. The CDR3 DNA sequence: TGTGCCAGCAGCGTAGGCAGCCATAATGAAAAACTGTTTTTT. Residues: CASSVGSHNEKLFF.